These T cell receptor beta chains were read from a single sample in a study of T cells after yellow fever vaccination. Via MiXCR, TCRdb re-called the 5' RACE reads, giving one row per CDR3 protein. The table lists hundreds of thousands of distinct CDR3 sequences, about 19% of them singletons. Specimen: PBMCs, collected 15 days after the yellow fever booster vaccination. These receptors were taken from a man between 25 and 39 years old who received the YFV17D yellow fever vaccine. CDR3s include the opening cysteine and the closing phenylalanine or tryptophan. Each record gives: clone size, J gene, V gene, D gene, CDR3 protein, CDR3 DNA. A D gene is named only where the DNA matches it firmly. Clone size, where shown, is once, few, many, or a class for clones that have expanded.

- TRBJ2-3 TRBV27 - CASSLFTGKDTQYF TGTGCCAGCAGTTTATTCACAGGGAAAGATACGCAGTATTTT
- TRBJ2-5 TRBV5-1 TRBD1 CASSLGDRGQTQYF TGCGCCAGCAGCTTGGGGGACAGGGGACAGACCCAGTACTTC
- TRBJ2-2 TRBV6-5 TRBD2 CASSYSPAGASGTGELFF TGTGCCAGCAGTTACTCGCCAGCGGGAGCCTCGGGCACCGGGGAGCTGTTTTTT
- TRBJ2-2 TRBV6-1 - CASSAEGTPNTGELFF TGTGCCAGCAGTGCCGAAGGGACGCCGAACACCGGGGAGCTGTTTTTT
few TRBJ2-7 TRBV2 TRBD2 CASLAGGLNEQYF TGTGCCAGCTTGGCGGGAGGGTTGAACGAGCAGTACTTC
- TRBJ1-6 TRBV5-1 TRBD1 CASSPTEAGGYSPLHF TGCGCCAGCAGCCCGACGGAAGCAGGGGGTTATTCACCCCTCCACTTT
- TRBJ1-3 TRBV10-3 - CAIGGGSGNTIYF TGTGCCATCGGAGGGGGTTCTGGAAACACCATATATTTT
- TRBJ2-2 TRBV7-2 TRBD2 CASSLGVLAGRSGELFF TGTGCCAGCAGCTTAGGAGTACTAGCGGGCAGATCCGGGGAGCTGTTTTTT
few TRBJ2-7 TRBV20-1 TRBD2 CSARGDAGVYEQYF TGCAGTGCTAGAGGGGACGCGGGAGTCTACGAGCAGTACTTC
- TRBJ2-3 TRBV30 TRBD2 CAWSVLTSGVSDTQYF TGTGCCTGGAGTGTACTAACTAGCGGTGTTTCAGATACGCAGTATTTT
- TRBJ2-3 TRBV21-1 - CASEGCETQYF TGTGCCTCCGAGGGGTGTGAGACGCAGTATTTT